Shown below are 2 T cell receptor beta chains from a single sample sequenced in a study of radiotherapy plus CTLA-4 blockade in lung cancer. Here immunoSEQ multiplex PCR was the method, and the copy in TCRdb shows in-frame clones only, minus some. Of approximately 45,000 clones in the sample, roughly 60% are singletons; the top ten hold 15% to 20%. Sequences were derived from peripheral blood, sampled from a patient treated with radiotherapy plus ipilimumab. All receptors come from a human donor with non-small cell lung cancer who had a partial response to radiotherapy plus ipilimumab.

The V call is TRBV7-8, the J call TRBJ1-2; tentative D call: TRBD1 (6 bases). Germline assignment: CDR1 SGHVS and CDR2 FQNEAQ. This CDR3 has 17 residues. With 5 bases removed from V and 1 base from J, the gap between germline ends came to 20 bases. CDR3 sequence: CASSPRPTGQSNYGYTF. The CDR3 DNA sequence: TGTGCCAGCAGCCCGAGACCTACAGGACAGAGTAACTATGGCTACACCTTC.

The CDR3 DNA follows: TGTGCCACCACGCGAGACAGAGAGAACACTGAAGCTTTCTTT. Amino acid sequence: CATTRDRENTEAFF. The rearrangement joins TRBV10-3 to TRBJ1-1; possible D gene TRBD1, 5 bases. CDR1 is ENHRY and CDR2 is SYGVKD in the germline V gene. The CDR3 sequence is 14 residues long. Deletions cut 10 bases from V and 1 base from J, with 16 bases between.